These 22 T cell receptor beta chains share one sample of origin, sequenced in a study of T cell clusters in autoimmune cytopenias. TRB was amplified by touch-down multiplex PCR, primer pools A and B combined. From its re-call of the multiplex PCR reads, TCRdb lists each CDR3 protein once, without DNA. This sample's table reports approximately 12,000 distinct CDR3 sequences. About 37,500 genome equivalents of blood DNA were amplified for TRB. Input material: peripheral blood. These receptors were collected from a human donor with an autoimmune cytopenia or autoimmune hepatitis (not recorded which).

The CDR3: CASIASADATNKKLFF. The chain is built from TRBV7-9 and TRBJ1-4. CDR1 and CDR2 (germline): SEHNR, FQNEAQ (reference sequence). The CDR3 length is 16 residues.

V is TRBV11-2 and J is TRBJ1-1. Germline CDR1 SGHAT, CDR2 FQNNGV. The CDR3 consists of 17 residues. The CDR3 sequence is CASSLRALQAMNTEAFF.

The rearrangement uses TRBV10-3 and TRBJ2-1; TCRdb's assignment of TRBD1 cannot be checked, as there is no DNA. From germline, CDR1 is ENHRY and CDR2 SYGVKD. The CDR3 covers 16 residues. The CDR3 loop reads CAISRGGTGNYNEQFF.

CDR3 protein: CASRPDSGNEAFF. V and J are TRBV19 and TRBJ1-1. The CDR3 length is 13 residues. Germline-derived CDR1 and CDR2 are LNHDA and SQIVND (reference sequence).

This clonotype registers medium-sized by frequency. This chain connects TRBV19 to TRBJ1-2; as DNA is missing, the TRBD1 call by TCRdb cannot be tested. This CDR3 is 15 amino acids long. Germline V lookup: CDR1 LNHDA, CDR2 SQIVND (reference sequence). This CDR3 is CASSPRDSINYGYTF. Full variable domain (remainder filled in from reference TRBV19 and TRBJ1-2): DGGITQSPKYLFRKEGQNVTLSCEQNLNHDAMYWYRQDPGQGLRLIYYSQIVNDFQKGDIAEGYSVSREKKESFPLTVTSAQKNPTAFYLCASSPRDSINYGYTFGSGTRLTVV.

The rearrangement joins TRBV30 to TRBJ1-3. Germline V CDR1 and CDR2: GTSNPN, SVGIG (reference sequence). The CDR3 runs to 15 residues. The CDR3 protein is CAWSAGLSSGNTIYF.

The chain's CDR3 is CASSYPSGKNTGELFF. The chain combines TRBV6-5 with TRBJ2-2; TCRdb names TRBD2, which stays unverified in the absence of DNA. This CDR3 has 16 amino acids. CDR1 MNHEY and CDR2 SVGAGI come from the germline V gene.

In terms of frequency, this clonotype is medium-sized (0.01 to 0.1%). The genes are TRBV29-1 and TRBJ2-5. The CDR3 spans 14 residues. Looked up from germline, CDR1 is SQVTM and CDR2 is ANQGSEA. The CDR3 region is CSVLLAKRQETQYF. The variable domain in full, completed from reference TRBV29-1 and TRBJ2-5, reads SAVISQKPSRDICQRGTSLTIQCQVDSQVTMMFWYRQQPGQSLTLIATANQGSEATYESGFVIDKFPISRPNLTFSTLTVSNMSPEDSSIYLCSVLLAKRQETQYFGPGTRLLVL.

Measured by frequency, this clonotype is medium-sized. The rearrangement uses TRBV29-1 and TRBJ2-1; TCRdb selects TRBD2, and the lack of DNA leaves this call unchecked. The length of the CDR3 is 15 residues. Germline V gene sequence: CDR1 SQVTM, CDR2 ANQGSEA. CDR3: CSVEDRGGSSNEQFF.

V and J are TRBV27 and TRBJ1-5. There are 14 residues in the CDR3. From germline, CDR1 is MNHEY and CDR2 SMNVEV (reference sequence). CDR3 in amino acids: CASSLAGGNQPQHF.

The chain links TRBV6-5 to TRBJ2-3. Germline V gene sequence: CDR1 MNHEY, CDR2 SVGAGI. The CDR3 contains 12 residues. This chain's CDR3 is CASSGIGDTQYF.

The gene calls are TRBV19 and TRBJ1-5. The CDR3 has 16 residues. Germline assignment: CDR1 LNHDA and CDR2 SQIVND (reference sequence). CDR3: CASSIAFSRSNQPQHF.

Judged by frequency, this clonotype is medium-sized. The V and J genes are TRBV6-5 and TRBJ2-1; the D gene TCRdb calls, TRBD1, cannot be checked with no DNA. Germline CDR1 reads MNHEY; CDR2 reads SVGAGI. This CDR3 has 14 residues. CDR3 protein: CASSYQGSGNEQFF.

The chain has TRBV19 and TRBJ1-5; the TCRdb D gene call, TRBD1, has no DNA to confirm it. This CDR3 region has 13 residues. Per the germline V gene, CDR1 is LNHDA and CDR2 is SQIVND (reference sequence). CDR3 protein: CASSSTGDQPQHF.

The chain joins TRBV7-2 to TRBJ2-3; the D gene TCRdb calls, TRBD1, cannot be checked with no DNA. This CDR3 region has 16 residues. The germline gives CDR1 SGHTA, CDR2 FQGNSA. CDR3 residues: CASSVLGQQSTDTQYF.

The gene calls are TRBV27 and TRBJ2-1; TCRdb indicates TRBD1, and absent DNA this call remains unverified. Germline V gene data show CDR1 as MNHEY and CDR2 as SMNVEV (reference sequence). The CDR3 has 14 amino acids. CDR3 sequence reads: CASKVARGYNEQFF.

V is TRBV5-6 and J is TRBJ1-2. From germline, CDR1 is SGHDT and CDR2 YYEEEE. The CDR3 runs to 12 residues. The CDR3 sequence is CASSSIGYGYTF.

CDR3 residues: CASSQTGAGGYTF. The chain employs TRBV6-1 and TRBJ1-2; TCRdb's D call of TRBD1 is untestable without DNA. Germline V lookup: CDR1 MNHNS, CDR2 SASEGT. The CDR3 is 13 amino acids.

V gene TRBV13 combines with J gene TRBJ2-3; TCRdb gives TRBD1 as the D gene, but with no DNA this cannot be confirmed. This CDR3 is 14 amino acids long. Per germline, CDR1 PRHDT and CDR2 FYEKMQ (reference sequence). CDR3 residues: CASSSVQGFDTQYF.

The CDR3 sequence: CASSPGPSRYLGYTF. This chain joins TRBV5-1 and TRBJ1-2. The CDR3 runs 15 residues. CDR1 and CDR2 from the germline V gene are SGHRS and YFSETQ. The whole variable domain, remainder taken from reference TRBV5-1 and TRBJ1-2, is KAGVTQTPRYLIKTRGQQVTLSCSPISGHRSVSWYQQTPGQGLQFLFEYFSETQRNKGNFPGRFSGRQFSNSRSEMNVSTLELGDSALYLCASSPGPSRYLGYTFGSGTRLTVV.

Considering frequency, this clonotype is medium-sized (0.01 to 0.1%). The chain combines TRBV19 with TRBJ2-1; TCRdb outputs TRBD1, but without DNA this stays unchecked. This CDR3 comprises 14 residues. CDR1 LNHDA and CDR2 SQIVND come from the germline V gene (reference sequence). The CDR3 here is CASSKGGRANEQFF.

The V gene is TRBV5-6, the J gene TRBJ1-1. Per germline, CDR1 SGHDT and CDR2 YYEEEE. This CDR3 contains 14 residues. The CDR3: CASSLISVDTEAFF.